The following is a T cell receptor beta chain sequence with its context. The antigen is not known. The source of the sample is a study of cytomegalovirus exposure and HLA in healthy donors. Per germline, CDR1 MGHRA and CDR2 YSYEKL. Trimming took 4 bases from V and 0 from J; bases not matched to a gene: 6. This CDR3 is 16 amino acids long. General study points: TCR beta V- and J-gene trimming, according to a later analysis, was linked to a missense DCLRE1C variant.

The primer mix had 60 Vbeta and 13 Jbeta primers. Sequencing used immunoSEQ multiplex PCR; TCRdb keeps in-frame clones, though not all of them. The sample yields under 200,000 clones, nearly 80% seen once. This chain uses TRBV4-1 with TRBJ1-5; the match to TRBD1 covers 7 bases. The clonotype comes from a man between 50 and 59 years old in good health and CMV-seropositive. The sample comprised PBMCs. CDR3 region: CASSLTRTGSNQPQHF. The DNA of the CDR3 is TGCGCCAGCAGCCTTACCCGGACAGGTAGCAATCAGCCCCAGCATTTT.